This T cell receptor beta chain was found in a study of T cell repertoires in cytomegalovirus infection. Turning to the study itself: It can be stated that public TCR beta signatures indicated CMV infection as well as a matching HLA type. Study results and caveats: There were carriers of CMV plus the relevant HLA, and cumulative public TCR beta family frequency identified them. The ex vivo response was dominated by HLA-C-restricted CMV-specific TCR beta clonotypes.

CDR1 is SGDLS and CDR2 is YYNGEE in the germline V gene. Trimming took 3 bases from V and 11 from J; bases not matched to a gene: 8. CDR3 length: 15 residues. This clonotype was seen a few times. The antigen is not known. TCRdb re-called the reads with MiXCR, one entry per CDR3 protein. The sample consists of about 830,000 distinct CDR3 sequences, less than 35% of them appearing once. The rearrangement joins TRBV9 to TRBJ1-6; 10 bases align to TRBD1. This TCR came from a human donor in good health (CMV status not recorded). Some clones in this sample may be carry-over from other donors' samples. The specimen was cultured CD8+ T cells from PBMCs, collected from culture after CMV antigen stimulation. DNA of the CDR3: TGTGCCAGCAGCGAAGCGGGACAGGGGACGACACCCCTCCACTTT. Its protein product is CASSEAGQGTTPLHF.